These 13 T cell receptor beta chains originate from one sample sequenced in a study of T cells in Graves' hyperthyroidism and ophthalmopathy. Amplification of TCR beta CDR3 regions used RNA as the template. TCR CDR3 regions were first amplified by RT-PCR with HTBI primers. TCRdb reprocessed the multiplex PCR reads with MiXCR, giving one entry per CDR3 protein. This table has roughly 420,000 distinct CDR3 sequences, about a sixth appearing once. The sample consisted of blood. The receptors stem from a woman aged 18-29 years with Graves' hyperthyroidism.

This clonotype was seen a handful of times. The J gene is TRBJ1-5, the V gene TRBV3-1, with D perhaps matching TRBD1 (6 bases). Deletions cut 0 bases from V and 4 bases from J, with 10 bases between. Germline V gene data show CDR1 as LGHDT and CDR2 as YNNKEL (reference sequence). This CDR3 contains 15 residues. The CDR3 sequence: CASSQDAGANQPQHF. CDR3 DNA sequence: TGTGCCAGCAGCCAAGACGCAGGGGCAAATCAGCCCCAGCATTTT. The full variable domain, rest sourced from reference TRBV3-1 and TRBJ1-5, is DTAVSQTPKYLVTQMGNDKSIKCEQNLGHDTMYWYKQDSKKFLKIMFSYNNKELIINETVPNRFSPKSPDKAHLNLHINSLELGDSAVYFCASSQDAGANQPQHFGDGTRLSIL.

V usage is TRBV20-1 and J usage is TRBJ2-7, with a weak D call TRBD1 (5 bases). The ends were cut back, 6 bases at V and 6 bases at J, with 18 bases in the middle. Germline V gene lookup returns CDR1 DFQATT and CDR2 SNEGSKA (reference sequence). The CDR3 extends over 13 amino acids. The CDR3 bases are TGCAGTGCGTCCAGGAAAGGGGCCCTCGAGCAGTACTTC. It codes for CSASRKGALEQYF.

This clonotype was seen a handful of times. The genes are TRBV28 and TRBJ1-2; D unclear. CDR3 length: 10 amino acids. V gave up 2 bases and J gave up 13 bases, with 8 bases separating them. The V gene's germline CDR1 is MDHEN and CDR2 SYDVKM. DNA of the CDR3: TGTGCCAGCAGTTTACGGGTGGGCACCTTC. Translated: CASSLRVGTF.

There are many counts of this clonotype. V usage is TRBV12-3 or TRBV12-4 and J usage is TRBJ1-2; no reliable D call. The CDR3 is 15 amino acids. V gave up 8 bases and J gave up 1 base, with 17 bases separating them. The CDR3 region is CASLRGDFLNYGYTF. CDR3 coding DNA: TGTGCCAGCCTACGTGGGGATTTCCTTAACTATGGCTACACCTTC.

This clonotype showed up just a few times. J is TRBJ1-1 and V is TRBV4-3; the match to TRBD1 covers 11 bases. Losses at the gene ends were 0 bases for V and 6 bases for J; bases not matched to a gene: 6. This CDR3 has 16 residues. Germline V gene lookup returns CDR1 LGHNA and CDR2 YSLEER. The CDR3, as DNA: TGCGCCAGCAGCCAAGACAAGGGACAGGGGGGCGCTGAAGCTTTCTTT. Amino acids: CASSQDKGQGGAEAFF.

The rearrangement uses TRBV7-9 and TRBJ1-1; D is perhaps TRBD1 (5 bases). V lost 5 bases and J lost 0, with 10 bases in between. This CDR3 is built from 14 residues. Germline V gene lookup returns CDR1 SEHNR and CDR2 FQNEAQ (reference sequence). Written as DNA, the CDR3 is TGTGCCAGCAGCAAGGACACTGTGAACACTGAAGCTTTCTTT. This sequence encodes CASSKDTVNTEAFF. The full variable domain, in which reference TRBV7-9 and TRBJ1-1 provide the parts outside the CDR3, is DTGVSQNPRHKITKRGQNVTFRCDPISEHNRLYWYRQTLGQGPEFLTYFQNEAQLEKSRLLSDRFSAERPKGSFSTLEIQRTEQGDSAMYLCASSKDTVNTEAFFGQGTRLTVV.

This clonotype was observed at least ten times. The chain uses TRBV10-2 and TRBJ2-3, with TRBD2 identical over 10 bases. The CDR3 totals 18 residues. Germline V lookup: CDR1 WSHSY, CDR2 SAAADI. Trimming at V came to 0 bases and at J to 6 bases, leaving 12 bases not matched to a gene. CDR3 nucleotides: TGCGCCAGCAGTGAGTCGATTTCCCTAGCGGGAGTGTCGGATACGCAGTATTTT. Residues: CASSESISLAGVSDTQYF.

This clonotype was seen many times. As DNA, the CDR3 is TGCAGTGCTAGAGTGAGAGACCATGAGCAGTTCTTC. Translating it yields CSARVRDHEQFF. The V and J genes are TRBV20-1 and TRBJ2-1; D is uncertain. Germline CDR1 and CDR2: DFQATT and SNEGSKA (reference sequence). V shed 1 base and J shed 8 bases, with 9 bases lying between them. The CDR3 has 12 residues.

This clonotype turned up a few times. The gene calls are TRBV7-6 and TRBJ1-4; D gene ambiguous. V was cut by 0 bases and J by 5 bases, with 4 bases left in between. Germline CDR1 reads SGHVS; CDR2 reads FNYEAQ. The CDR3 length is 13 residues. Written as DNA, the CDR3 is TGTGCCAGCAGCTTAGCCGGGAATGAAAAACTGTTTTTT. It yields the protein CASSLAGNEKLFF.

This clonotype turned up a few times. CDR3: CASSQDRGSTDTQYF. The CDR3 DNA is TGTGCCAGCAGCCAAGATAGGGGGTCCACAGATACGCAGTATTTT. This rearrangement joins TRBV4-2 to TRBJ2-3, with a weak D call TRBD1 (6 bases). The V and J ends lost 0 bases and 2 bases respectively, with 9 bases between them. The CDR3 extends over 15 amino acids. Germline V gene sequence: CDR1 LGHNA, CDR2 YNFKEQ.

This chain links TRBV28 with TRBJ1-2; D call uncertain. The CDR3 is 12 amino acids. Trimming took off 10 bases at V and 4 bases at J, with 13 bases between the two ends. Germline V lookup: CDR1 MDHEN, CDR2 SYDVKM. The CDR3 DNA reads TGTGCCACCTCGGCACGGACCTATGGCTACACCTTC. Translating it yields CATSARTYGYTF.

This clonotype was counted once. The rearrangement uses TRBV20-1 and TRBJ2-3; 10 bases match TRBD2. CDR3 length: 15 residues. Per the germline V gene, CDR1 is DFQATT and CDR2 is SNEGSKA (reference sequence). With 6 bases clipped from V and 2 bases from J, the junction kept 8 bases outside the gene matches. CDR3 loop: CSASNGLAVTDTQYF. CDR3 nucleotides: TGCAGTGCCAGCAACGGACTAGCGGTCACAGATACGCAGTATTTT.

This clonotype showed up many times. The DNA for the CDR3 is TGTGCCAGCAGCCCCAGACTAGGTGGTTCACCCCTCCACTTT. Encoded protein: CASSPRLGGSPLHF. The gene calls are TRBV7-8 and TRBJ1-6; D remains unclear. This CDR3 spans 14 amino acids. The V gene's germline CDR1 is SGHVS and CDR2 FQNEAQ. Between the trimmed V and J ends, which lost 5 bases and 9 bases, there was a span of 14 bases.